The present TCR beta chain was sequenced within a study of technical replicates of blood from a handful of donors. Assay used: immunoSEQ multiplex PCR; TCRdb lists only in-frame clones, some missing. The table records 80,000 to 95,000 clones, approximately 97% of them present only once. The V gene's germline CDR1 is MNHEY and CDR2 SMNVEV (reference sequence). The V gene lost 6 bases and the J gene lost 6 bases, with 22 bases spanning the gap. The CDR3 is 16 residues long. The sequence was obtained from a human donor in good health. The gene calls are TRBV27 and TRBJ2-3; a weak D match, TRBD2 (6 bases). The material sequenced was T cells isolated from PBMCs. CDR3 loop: CASSTFGLRSDDTQYF. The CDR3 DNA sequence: TGTGCCAGCAGCACCTTTGGACTACGCAGTGATGATACGCAGTATTTT.